The 9 T cell receptor beta chains in this list originate from one sample, sequenced in a study of T-cell memory formation after mild COVID-19 (dated by TCRdb to the early 2020s). Library preparation was by 5' RACE. The sequencer was an Illumina NovaSeq 6000. TCRdb ran its own pipeline on the public reads, namely fastp trimming at Q25 and MiXCR clone calling, and kept in-frame beta chains. Rows are combined by CDR3 protein, so each entry shows the most common genes and DNA. In all, the sample holds about 290,000 distinct CDR3 sequences, and roughly 15% of those were seen once. The leading ten clones occupy roughly a fifth of the sample. The specimen sequenced was PBMCs or a T cell subset sorted from them (not recorded which). These receptors all stem from a man aged 18 to 30 who had mild COVID-19 (a few samples of this study predate the infection). The sample titles of this study are shuffled in the database, so cell type and time point are left out; the donor was told from shared clones.

This clonotype has a handful of counts. The chain employs TRBV9 and TRBJ1-4; D is unclear. The germline V gene has CDR1 SGDLS and CDR2 YYNGEE. V was shortened by 4 bases and J by 5 bases, with 15 bases between the two germline ends. The CDR3 runs 15 residues. CDR3 sequence (DNA): TGTGCCAGCAGCCCCCTGACGACTCGCAATGAAAAACTGTTTTTT. It codes for CASSPLTTRNEKLFF.

The V and J genes are TRBV7-9 and TRBJ1-2, with TRBD1 as a possible D gene (5 bases). There are 14 residues in the CDR3. Trimming left V 5 bases short and J 6 bases short, with 16 bases between. The V gene's germline CDR1 is SEHNR and CDR2 FQNEAQ (reference sequence). The CDR3 region has the DNA TGTGCCAGCAGCCCGGGGGGGGGAATCGATGGCTACACCTTC. Encoded protein: CASSPGGGIDGYTF.

This sequence joins TRBV18 and TRBJ2-1; 9 nucleotides line up with TRBD1. With 1 base clipped from V and 7 bases from J, the junction kept 8 bases outside the gene matches. The CDR3 runs 16 residues. Per the germline V gene, CDR1 is KGHSH and CDR2 is LQKENI. Here the CDR3 reads CASSPQELGQGNEQFF. The CDR3 DNA sequence: TGTGCCAGCTCACCACAAGAATTGGGACAGGGTAATGAGCAGTTCTTC.

The chain carries TRBV5-4 and TRBJ1-2, with D maybe TRBD1 (6 bases). The CDR3 extends over 15 amino acids. Trimming left V 4 bases short and J 0 bases short, with 13 bases between. CDR1 and CDR2 from the germline V gene are SGHNT and YYREEE (reference sequence). The CDR3 sequence is CASSPLQGSNYGYTF. The CDR3 region has the DNA TGTGCCAGCAGCCCGCTACAGGGTTCTAACTATGGCTACACCTTC. The variable domain in full, with the rest retrieved from reference TRBV5-4 and TRBJ1-2, is ETGVTQSPTHLIKTRGQQVTLRCSSQSGHNTVSWYQQALGQGPQFIFQYYREEENGRGNFPPRFSGLQFPNYSSELNVNALELDDSALYLCASSPLQGSNYGYTFGSGTRLTVV.

This clonotype was counted only a few times. The rearrangement joins TRBV29-1 to TRBJ2-1; 10 nucleotides align to TRBD2. V lost 6 bases and J lost 7; bases outside the gene matches: 9. The CDR3 spans 14 residues. Germline-derived CDR1 and CDR2 are SQVTM and ANQGSEA. This CDR3 reads CSVNPAGGPNEQFF. CDR3 nucleotide sequence: TGCAGCGTCAATCCAGCGGGGGGGCCAAATGAGCAGTTCTTC.

The V call is TRBV7-9, the J call TRBJ1-1, with unresolved D. Germline assignment: CDR1 SEHNR and CDR2 FQNEAQ (reference sequence). Trimming took off 2 bases at V and 6 bases at J, with 10 bases between the two ends. This CDR3 spans 13 amino acids. The CDR3 coding sequence is TGTGCCAGCAGCTTAAGGAGGGAAGCTGAAGCTTTCTTT. It encodes CASSLRREAEAFF.

This clonotype was found a few times. The chain employs TRBV10-3 and TRBJ1-2; 8 bases match TRBD1. V lost 10 bases and J lost 8; bases outside the gene matches: 6. Germline V gives CDR1 ENHRY, CDR2 SYGVKD. This CDR3 is 11 amino acids long. The CDR3 region has the DNA TGTGCCAACGGACAGGGAGGAGGCTACACCTTC. Translation: CANGQGGGYTF.

The CDR3 coding sequence is TGCGCCAGCAGCCAAGCCCTAGCGGGGGGCCACGAGCAGTACTTC. It codes for CASSQALAGGHEQYF. The chain links TRBV4-3 to TRBJ2-7; 11 nucleotides match TRBD2. The CDR3 has 15 residues. The germline gives CDR1 LGHNA, CDR2 YSLEER. Losses at the gene ends were 1 base for V and 5 bases for J; bases not matched to a gene: 4.

In its sample, this clonotype was seen a few times. The gene calls are TRBV25-1 and TRBJ2-7; D uncertain. V shed 5 bases and J shed 6 bases, with 14 bases lying between them. Looked up from germline, CDR1 is MGHDK and CDR2 is SYGVNS. The CDR3 is made up of 13 amino acids. The CDR3 loop reads CASSPGEISEQYV. The CDR3 DNA follows: TGTGCCAGCAGTCCTGGAGAGATCTCCGAGCAGTACGTC.